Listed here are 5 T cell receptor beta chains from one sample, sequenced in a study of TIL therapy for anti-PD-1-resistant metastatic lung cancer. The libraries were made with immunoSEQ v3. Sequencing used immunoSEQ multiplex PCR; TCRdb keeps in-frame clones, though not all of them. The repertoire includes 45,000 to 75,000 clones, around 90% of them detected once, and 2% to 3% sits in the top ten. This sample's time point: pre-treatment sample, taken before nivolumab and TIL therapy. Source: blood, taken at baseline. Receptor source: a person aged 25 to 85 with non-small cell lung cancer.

The CDR3 region is CASSAWVNTEAFF. In nucleotides, the CDR3 is TGTGCCAGCAGTGCTTGGGTGAACACTGAAGCTTTCTTT. This chain links TRBV2 with TRBJ1-1, with D hard to call. Germline CDR1 and CDR2: SNHLY and FYNNEI. CDR3 size: 13 residues. Trimming took off 4 bases at V and 0 bases at J, with 6 bases between the two ends.

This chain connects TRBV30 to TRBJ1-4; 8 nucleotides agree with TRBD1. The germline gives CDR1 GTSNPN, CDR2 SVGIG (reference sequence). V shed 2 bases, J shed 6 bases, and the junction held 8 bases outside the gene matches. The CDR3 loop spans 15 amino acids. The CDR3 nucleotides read TGTGCCTGGAGTAACAAGACAGGGGTGGATGAAAAACTGTTTTTT. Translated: CAWSNKTGVDEKLFF.

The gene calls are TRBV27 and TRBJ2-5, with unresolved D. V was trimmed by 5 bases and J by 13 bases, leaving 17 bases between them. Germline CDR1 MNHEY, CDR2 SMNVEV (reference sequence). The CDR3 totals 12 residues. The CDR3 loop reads CASSHPTGLLYF. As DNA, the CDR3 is TGTGCCAGCAGTCACCCGACGGGTCTGCTGTACTTC.

The CDR3 DNA is TGTGCCAGCAGCTTAGGTACGGGTTTAGATGGCTACACCTTC. Its protein is CASSLGTGLDGYTF. The chain carries TRBV7-6 and TRBJ1-2; no definite D call. The V and J ends lost 1 base and 6 bases respectively, with 12 bases between them. The CDR3 length is 14 residues. Germline lookup yields CDR1 SGHVS and CDR2 FNYEAQ. Full variable domain (rest looked up from reference TRBV7-6 and TRBJ1-2): GAGVSQSPRYKVTKRGQDVALRCDPISGHVSLYWYRQALGQGPEFLTYFNYEAQQDKSGLPNDRFSAERPEGSISTLTIQRTEQRDSAMYRCASSLGTGLDGYTFGSGTRLTVV.

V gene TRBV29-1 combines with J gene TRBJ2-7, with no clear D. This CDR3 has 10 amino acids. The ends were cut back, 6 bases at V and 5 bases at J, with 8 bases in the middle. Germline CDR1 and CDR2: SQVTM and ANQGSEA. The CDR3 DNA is TGCAGCGTCGGCGATGACGAGCAGTACTTC. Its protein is CSVGDDEQYF.